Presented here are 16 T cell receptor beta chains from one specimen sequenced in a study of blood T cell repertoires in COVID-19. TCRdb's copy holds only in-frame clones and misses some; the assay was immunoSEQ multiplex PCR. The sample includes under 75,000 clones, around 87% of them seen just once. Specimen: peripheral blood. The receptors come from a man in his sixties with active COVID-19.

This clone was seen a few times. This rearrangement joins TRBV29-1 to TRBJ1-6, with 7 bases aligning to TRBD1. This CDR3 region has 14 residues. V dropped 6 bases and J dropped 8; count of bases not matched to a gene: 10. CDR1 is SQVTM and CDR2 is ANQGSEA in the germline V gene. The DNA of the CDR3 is TGCAGCGTCCAGGGGGGCGGTCTCGATTCACCCCTCCACTTT. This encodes CSVQGGGLDSPLHF.

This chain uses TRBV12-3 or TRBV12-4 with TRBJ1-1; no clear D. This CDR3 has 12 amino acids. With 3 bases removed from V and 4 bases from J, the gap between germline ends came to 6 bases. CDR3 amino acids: CASSFGLTEAFF. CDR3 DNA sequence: TGTGCCAGCAGTTTTGGGCTCACTGAAGCTTTCTTT.

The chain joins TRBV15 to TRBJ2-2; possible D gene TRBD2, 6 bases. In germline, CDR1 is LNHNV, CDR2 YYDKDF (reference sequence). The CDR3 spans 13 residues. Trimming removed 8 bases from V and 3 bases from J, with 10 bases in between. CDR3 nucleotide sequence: TGTGCCACCGCGGGGCGACACACCGGGGAGCTGTTTTTT. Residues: CATAGRHTGELFF.

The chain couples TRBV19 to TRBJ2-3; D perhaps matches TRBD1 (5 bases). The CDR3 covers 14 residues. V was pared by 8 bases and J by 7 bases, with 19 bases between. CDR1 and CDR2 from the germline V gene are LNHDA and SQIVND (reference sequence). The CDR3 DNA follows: TGTGCCAGTCAACCTATGGCAGGGCGACATACGCAGTATTTT. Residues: CASQPMAGRHTQYF.

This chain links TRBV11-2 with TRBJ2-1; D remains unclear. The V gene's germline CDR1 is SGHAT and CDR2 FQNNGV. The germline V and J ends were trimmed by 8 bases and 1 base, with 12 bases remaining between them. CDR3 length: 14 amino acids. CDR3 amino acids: CASSWSVSYNEQFF. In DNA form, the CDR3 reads TGTGCCAGCTCCTGGAGTGTTTCCTACAATGAGCAGTTCTTC.

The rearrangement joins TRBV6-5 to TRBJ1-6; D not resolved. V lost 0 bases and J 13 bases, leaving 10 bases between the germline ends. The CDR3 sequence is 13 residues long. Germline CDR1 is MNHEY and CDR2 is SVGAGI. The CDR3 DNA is TGTGCCAGCAGTTACTCGACAACTCAGCCCCTCCACTTT. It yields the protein CASSYSTTQPLHF.

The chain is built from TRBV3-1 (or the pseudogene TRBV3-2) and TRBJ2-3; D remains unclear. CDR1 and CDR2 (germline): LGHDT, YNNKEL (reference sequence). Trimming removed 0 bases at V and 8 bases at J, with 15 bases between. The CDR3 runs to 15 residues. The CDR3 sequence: CASSQEVAAVGTQYF. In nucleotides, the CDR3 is TGTGCCAGCAGCCAAGAGGTAGCTGCGGTAGGTACGCAGTATTTT.

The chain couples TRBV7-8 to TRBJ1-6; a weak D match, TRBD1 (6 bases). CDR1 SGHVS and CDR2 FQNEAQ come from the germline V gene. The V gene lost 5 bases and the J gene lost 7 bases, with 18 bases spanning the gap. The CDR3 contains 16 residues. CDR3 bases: TGTGCCAGCAGCCCGCTTAGACAGAGGGGGAATTCACCCCTCCACTTT. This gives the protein CASSPLRQRGNSPLHF.

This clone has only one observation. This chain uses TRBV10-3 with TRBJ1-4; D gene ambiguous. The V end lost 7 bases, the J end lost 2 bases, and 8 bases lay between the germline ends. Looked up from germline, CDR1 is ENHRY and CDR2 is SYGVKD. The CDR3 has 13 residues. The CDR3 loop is CAIKAGTNEKLFF. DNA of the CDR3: TGTGCCATCAAGGCCGGGACTAATGAAAAACTGTTTTTT.

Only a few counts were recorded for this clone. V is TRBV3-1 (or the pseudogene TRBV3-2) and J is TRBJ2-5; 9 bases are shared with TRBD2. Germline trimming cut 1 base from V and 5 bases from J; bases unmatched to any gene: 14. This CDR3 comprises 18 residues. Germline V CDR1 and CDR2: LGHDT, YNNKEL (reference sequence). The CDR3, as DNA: TGTGCCAGCAGCCAAGTATGGCCTAGCGGGGCTGGAGGGGAGACCCAGTACTTC. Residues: CASSQVWPSGAGGETQYF.

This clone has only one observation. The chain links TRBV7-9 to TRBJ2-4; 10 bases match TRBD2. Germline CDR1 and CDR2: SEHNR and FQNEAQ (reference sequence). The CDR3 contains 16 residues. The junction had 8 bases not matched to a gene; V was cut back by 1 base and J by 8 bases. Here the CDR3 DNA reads TGTGCCAGCAGCTTAGGGAGCGGGAGGGCCGTTGACATTCAGTACTTC. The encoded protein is CASSLGSGRAVDIQYF.

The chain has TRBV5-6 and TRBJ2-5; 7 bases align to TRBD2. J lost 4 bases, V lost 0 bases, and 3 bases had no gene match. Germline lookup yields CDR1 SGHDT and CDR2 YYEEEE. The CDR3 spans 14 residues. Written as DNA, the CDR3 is TGTGCCAGCAGCTTGGAGACTAGCACAGAGACCCAGTACTTC. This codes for CASSLETSTETQYF.

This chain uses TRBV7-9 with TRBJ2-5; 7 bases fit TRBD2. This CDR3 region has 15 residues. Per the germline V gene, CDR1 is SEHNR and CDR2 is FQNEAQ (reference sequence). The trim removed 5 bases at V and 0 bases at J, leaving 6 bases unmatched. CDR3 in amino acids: CASSKRAGDQETQYF. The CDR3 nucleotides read TGTGCCAGCAGCAAAAGGGCGGGGGACCAAGAGACCCAGTACTTC.

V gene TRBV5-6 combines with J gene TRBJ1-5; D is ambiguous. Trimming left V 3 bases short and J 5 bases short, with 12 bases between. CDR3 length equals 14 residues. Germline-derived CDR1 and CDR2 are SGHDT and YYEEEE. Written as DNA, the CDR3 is TGTGCCAGCAGCTCCATTCGCAGTTATCAGCCCCAGCATTTT. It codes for CASSSIRSYQPQHF.

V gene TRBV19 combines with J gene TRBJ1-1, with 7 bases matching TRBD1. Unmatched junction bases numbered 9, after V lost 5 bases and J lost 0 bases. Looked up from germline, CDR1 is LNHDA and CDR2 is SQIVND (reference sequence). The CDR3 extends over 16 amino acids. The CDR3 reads CASSYVSTGVNTEAFF. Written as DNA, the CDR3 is TGTGCCAGTAGTTATGTGAGTACAGGGGTGAACACTGAAGCTTTCTTT.

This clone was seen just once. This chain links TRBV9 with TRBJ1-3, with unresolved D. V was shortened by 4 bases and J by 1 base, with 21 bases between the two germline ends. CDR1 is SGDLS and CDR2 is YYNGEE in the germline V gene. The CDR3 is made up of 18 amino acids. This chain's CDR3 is CASSPSLRGSGSGNTIYF. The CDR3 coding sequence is TGTGCCAGCAGCCCCAGCTTAAGAGGCTCTGGATCTGGAAACACCATATATTTT.